The source of this T cell receptor (beta chain) is a study of blood T cell repertoires in COVID-19. About this clone: Other DNA sequences within the sample encode an identical CDR3.

CDR3 length: 13 residues. Germline V gene data show CDR1 as LGHDT and CDR2 as YNNKEL (reference sequence). The V end was cut by 0 bases, the J end by 5 bases, with 5 bases between. In the authors' methods: Reference gene primer amplification in the assay estimated nucleated cell counts. Sequencing used immunoSEQ multiplex PCR; TCRdb keeps in-frame clones, though not all of them. The DNA gave D and trimming, while V, J and clone size come from that table. This sample carries 150,000 to 200,000 clones, roughly 80% of them seen once, and the ten largest clones take about 2.6%. The origin of this receptor is a human donor with acute or convalescent COVID-19. The donor label of this sample is uncertain. The chain is built from TRBV3-1 (or the pseudogene TRBV3-2) and TRBJ1-5; maybe TRBD1 (5 bases). The specimen was peripheral blood. CDR3: CASSQDRDQPQHF. The CDR3 nucleotides read TGTGCCAGCAGCCAAGACAGGGATCAGCCCCAGCATTTT.